These 16 T cell receptor beta chains came from one sample sequenced in a study of PD-1 blockade in classical Hodgkin lymphoma. Each patient experienced a relapse that followed autologous stem cell transplantation, and brentuximab vedotin exposure varied. Some clones are missing from TCRdb's copy, which holds only in-frame ones; the method was immunoSEQ multiplex PCR. The sample shows 66,000 or so clones, about two thirds of them seen only once. The sequencing here drew on peripheral blood mononuclear cells (PBMCs), taken before the second cycle of nivolumab. These receptors were obtained from a human donor with classical Hodgkin lymphoma.

The chain couples TRBV5-6 to TRBJ2-3; 14 nucleotides match TRBD2. Germline V gives CDR1 SGHDT, CDR2 YYEEEE. The CDR3 consists of 19 residues. Trimming cost V 4 bases and J 6 bases; bases outside gene matches: 16. DNA of the CDR3: TGTGCCAGCAGCCCTAGAAAAACGGGACTAGCGGGAGTCACTGATACGCAGTATTTT. Protein product: CASSPRKTGLAGVTDTQYF.

The chain employs TRBV5-8 and TRBJ1-1; D gene uncertain. Per the germline V gene, CDR1 is SGHTS and CDR2 is YDEGEE. V was shortened by 4 bases and J by 0 bases, with 13 bases between the two germline ends. This CDR3 has 15 amino acids. CDR3: CASSAHETVNTEAFF. CDR3 coding DNA: TGTGCCAGCAGCGCCCACGAGACGGTGAACACTGAAGCTTTCTTT.

With regard to this clone: Additional DNA sequences in this sample encode the identical CDR3. J is TRBJ2-7 and V is TRBV2; 7 bases are shared with TRBD1. This CDR3 comprises 14 residues. Germline CDR1 and CDR2: SNHLY and FYNNEI. This CDR3 is CATRGQAISYEQYF. The CDR3 DNA reads TGTGCTACCCGAGGACAGGCGATCTCCTACGAGCAGTACTTC.

This clone has a count of ten or more. J is TRBJ2-7 and V is TRBV5-4, with a possible D match to TRBD1 (5 bases). This CDR3 region has 15 residues. CDR1 and CDR2 from the germline V gene are SGHNT and YYREEE (reference sequence). The ends were cut back, 0 bases at V and 4 bases at J, with 14 bases in the middle. The chain's CDR3 is CASSLGVGYRYEQYF. CDR3 nucleotide sequence: TGTGCCAGCAGCTTGGGGGTAGGGTACAGGTACGAGCAGTACTTC.

This clone was picked up a small number of times. The chain joins TRBV7-3 to TRBJ2-3; D unresolved. The germline CDR1 and CDR2 sequences are SGHTA and FQGTGA. Between the trimmed V and J ends, which lost 5 bases and 2 bases, there was a span of 14 bases. This CDR3 has 15 amino acids. The CDR3 loop reads CASSHHEEITDTQYF. CDR3 in DNA: TGTGCCAGCAGCCATCACGAAGAAATCACAGATACGCAGTATTTT.

The table lists this clone with a few counts. The chain combines TRBV7-9 with TRBJ2-3; D perhaps matches TRBD2 (6 bases). The CDR3 runs 14 residues. V was cut by 10 bases and J by 4 bases, with 18 bases left in between. CDR1 and CDR2 from the germline V gene are SEHNR and FQNEAQ (reference sequence). CDR3 amino acids: CATQSQSGSDTQYF. The CDR3 DNA follows: TGTGCCACCCAGTCGCAGAGCGGGTCAGATACGCAGTATTTT. The whole variable domain, filled in from reference TRBV7-9 and TRBJ2-3, reads DTGVSQNPRHKITKRGQNVTFRCDPISEHNRLYWYRQTLGQGPEFLTYFQNEAQLEKSRLLSDRFSAERPKGSFSTLEIQRTEQGDSAMYLCATQSQSGSDTQYFGPGTRLTVL.

This clone showed up just a few times. The J gene is TRBJ1-1, the V gene TRBV15; 11 bases are a match to TRBD1. Germline V gene data show CDR1 as LNHNV and CDR2 as YYDKDF (reference sequence). Germline trimming cut 5 bases from V and 10 bases from J; bases unmatched to any gene: 3. The CDR3 is 12 amino acids. The CDR3 nucleotides read TGTGCCACCAGCCAGGACAGGGGGCGAGCTTTCTTT. This sequence encodes CATSQDRGRAFF. The complete variable domain, with remaining parts taken from reference TRBV15 and TRBJ1-1, reads DAMVIQNPRYQVTQFGKPVTLSCSQTLNHNVMYWYQQKSSQAPKLLFHYYDKDFNNEADTPDNFQSRRPNTSFCFLDIRSPGLGDTAMYLCATSQDRGRAFFGQGTRLTVV.

The chain is built from TRBV10-2 and TRBJ2-7; 12 bases are a match to TRBD2. V gave up 0 bases and J gave up 7 bases; unmatched junction bases: 10. The CDR3 is made up of 17 amino acids. The V gene's germline CDR1 is WSHSY and CDR2 SAAADI. Here the CDR3 reads CASSESFLAGGPGEQYF. DNA of the CDR3: TGCGCCAGCAGTGAGTCGTTCCTAGCGGGGGGGCCGGGTGAGCAGTACTTC.

This clone was found once. The V call is TRBV18, the J call TRBJ1-1; TRBD1 aligns across 10 bases. This CDR3 comprises 16 residues. V shed 5 bases and J 1 base; nucleotides not matched to a gene: 7. CDR1 and CDR2 from the germline V gene are KGHSH and LQKENI. The CDR3 DNA is TGTGCCAGCTCAAAGGGACAGGGGAGCCAGAACACTGAAGCTTTCTTT. This sequence encodes CASSKGQGSQNTEAFF.

J is TRBJ1-6 and V is TRBV11-2, with D unclear. Trimming cost V 1 base and J 0 bases, with 7 bases left between them. This CDR3 comprises 16 residues. The V gene's germline CDR1 is SGHAT and CDR2 FQNNGV. The CDR3 sequence: CASSLGSSSYNSPLHF. The DNA of the CDR3 is TGTGCCAGCAGCTTAGGCTCGAGCTCCTATAATTCACCCCTCCACTTT. Using reference TRBV11-2 and TRBJ1-6 for the parts outside the CDR3, the full variable domain is EAGVAQSPRYKIIEKRQSVAFWCNPISGHATLYWYQQILGQGPKLLIQFQNNGVVDDSQLPKDRFSAERLKGVDSTLKIQPAKLEDSAVYLCASSLGSSSYNSPLHFGNGTRLTVT.

This clone was detected only a few times. The chain combines TRBV19 with TRBJ1-2; no firm D call. Trimming pared 8 bases from V and 5 bases from J, leaving 12 bases between. The germline V gene encodes CDR1 LNHDA and CDR2 SQIVND (reference sequence). CDR3 size: 12 residues. The DNA for the CDR3 is TGTGCCAGTGGAAAAGATCGTTATGGCTACACCTTC. Translating it yields CASGKDRYGYTF.

This chain links TRBV2 with TRBJ2-1; D remains unclear. Trimming cost V 4 bases and J 0 bases, with 10 bases left between them. Germline V lookup: CDR1 SNHLY, CDR2 FYNNEI. This CDR3 contains 15 residues. The chain's CDR3 is CASSGEMSSYNEQFF. Here the CDR3 DNA reads TGTGCCAGCAGTGGTGAGATGAGCTCCTACAATGAGCAGTTCTTC.

J is TRBJ2-1 and V is TRBV27; possibly TRBD2 for D (6 bases). CDR1 MNHEY and CDR2 SMNVEV come from the germline V gene (reference sequence). V was clipped by 3 bases and J by 6 bases, with 9 bases between them. This CDR3 contains 13 residues. CDR3 sequence: CASSFNGGNEQFF. For the CDR3, the DNA is TGTGCCAGCAGTTTCAACGGGGGCAATGAGCAGTTCTTC.

This clone was detected a few times. The chain uses TRBV7-9 and TRBJ1-1; 8 positions match TRBD1. Germline V gene lookup returns CDR1 SEHNR and CDR2 FQNEAQ (reference sequence). J gave up 5 bases and V 7 bases, and 6 bases lay outside the gene matches. This CDR3 has 13 amino acids. Here the CDR3 DNA reads TGTGCCAGCATCGATACAGGGGGGACTGAAGCTTTCTTT. It translates to CASIDTGGTEAFF.

V gene TRBV29-1 combines with J gene TRBJ2-5, with 9 bases matching TRBD1. CDR1 and CDR2 (germline): SQVTM, ANQGSEA. The CDR3 contains 14 residues. Germline trimming cut 4 bases from V and 5 bases from J; bases unmatched to any gene: 8. The CDR3 here is CSVGSDRGFETQYF. CDR3 DNA: TGCAGCGTTGGATCCGACAGGGGGTTTGAGACCCAGTACTTC.

V is TRBV5-1 and J is TRBJ2-7, with 9 bases fitting TRBD1. With V trimmed by 6 bases and J by 6 bases, 7 bases remained unmatched. The CDR3 is 13 residues long. Germline V gene data show CDR1 as SGHRS and CDR2 as YFSETQ. This CDR3 reads CASTPGQGGEQYF. The CDR3 DNA reads as TGCGCCAGCACCCCGGGACAGGGAGGCGAGCAGTACTTC.